The 32 T cell receptor beta chains reported below all come from one sample, sequenced in a study of T cell repertoires in cytomegalovirus infection. MiXCR was run by TCRdb on the reads, yielding one entry per CDR3 protein. The sample carries a few hundred thousand distinct CDR3 sequences, less than 20% recorded once. Material: PBMCs. The receptors stem from a human donor in good health (CMV status not recorded). Some clones in this sample may be carry-over from other donors' samples.

This chain joins TRBV2 and TRBJ1-2; D ambiguous. Looked up from germline, CDR1 is SNHLY and CDR2 is FYNNEI. V dropped 7 bases and J dropped 0 bases, with 9 bases sitting between them. The CDR3 spans 13 residues. Here the CDR3 DNA reads TGTGCCAGCAAACAAAGGTCTAACTATGGCTACACCTTC. Translated, it gives CASKQRSNYGYTF.

The rearrangement joins TRBV5-1 to TRBJ2-3; no clear D. The CDR3 loop spans 15 amino acids. The germline gives CDR1 SGHRS, CDR2 YFSETQ. V lost 2 bases to trimming and J lost 1 base, with 11 bases between them. CDR3 sequence reads: CASSFGYLGTDTQYF. Here the CDR3 DNA reads TGCGCCAGCAGCTTTGGCTATCTAGGCACAGATACGCAGTATTTT.

The genes are TRBV6-1 and TRBJ2-5, with TRBD2 matching 9 bases. Per germline, CDR1 MNHNS and CDR2 SASEGT. The junction had 6 bases not matched to a gene; V was cut back by 6 bases and J by 4 bases. This CDR3 comprises 14 residues. The CDR3 DNA follows: TGTGCCAGCAGCGGGGCGGGGGGGGGAGAGACCCAGTACTTC. Translating gives CASSGAGGGETQYF.

This clonotype was seen ten or more times. The chain is built from TRBV7-2 and TRBJ1-1, with D possibly being TRBD1 (6 bases). This CDR3 has 17 amino acids. With 4 bases removed from V and 3 bases from J, the gap between germline ends came to 21 bases. CDR1 is SGHTA, CDR2 FQGNSA, per germline. CDR3 region: CASSSYLTGNKDTEAFF. The DNA for the CDR3 is TGTGCCAGCAGCTCCTATTTAACAGGGAATAAGGACACTGAAGCTTTCTTT. Looking up the rest from reference TRBV7-2 and TRBJ1-1 gives the full variable domain: GAGVSQSPSNKVTEKGKDVELRCDPISGHTALYWYRQSLGQGLEFLIYFQGNSAPDKSGLPSDRFSAERTGGSVSTLTIQRTQQEDSAVYLCASSSYLTGNKDTEAFFGQGTRLTVV.

CDR3 DNA sequence: TGCGCCAGCAGCCCGGGACAGGGCTTGGACGAGCAGTACTTC. It translates to CASSPGQGLDEQYF. The chain links TRBV4-3 to TRBJ2-7; 9 bases line up with TRBD1. CDR1 and CDR2 from the germline V gene are LGHNA and YSLEER. V shed 4 bases and J 5 bases; nucleotides not matched to a gene: 6. The CDR3 covers 14 residues.

This clonotype has only a few counts. This chain uses TRBV20-1 with TRBJ1-1, with a tentative D call TRBD1 (5 bases). Trimming shortened V by 5 bases and J by 1 base, and 17 bases separated the two germline ends. Germline V lookup: CDR1 DFQATT, CDR2 SNEGSKA (reference sequence). The CDR3 loop spans 15 amino acids. Here the CDR3 DNA reads TGCAGTGCTTACTTCCGGGGACGGGGGAACACTGAAGCTTTCTTT. Its translation: CSAYFRGRGNTEAFF.

This clonotype was seen repeatedly, ten times or more. The genes are TRBV6-1 and TRBJ1-1; 7 positions match TRBD1. Trimming cost V 4 bases and J 0 bases; bases outside gene matches: 11. Germline lookup yields CDR1 MNHNS and CDR2 SASEGT. The CDR3 is 17 residues long. The CDR3: CASSGLGTAVMNTEAFF. CDR3 in DNA: TGTGCCAGCAGTGGCCTCGGGACAGCCGTCATGAACACTGAAGCTTTCTTT.

This clonotype was seen many times. V usage is TRBV2 and J usage is TRBJ2-5; D tentatively fits TRBD1 or TRBD2 (5 bases each). This CDR3 has 12 residues. Trimming took off 6 bases at V and 5 bases at J, with 10 bases between the two ends. Germline V gives CDR1 SNHLY, CDR2 FYNNEI. The CDR3 DNA sequence: TGTGCCAGCAGCCGGGGCCGGGAGACCCAGTACTTC. As protein: CASSRGRETQYF.

The J gene is TRBJ1-2, the V gene TRBV10-3; D uncertain. From germline, CDR1 is ENHRY and CDR2 SYGVKD. The CDR3 covers 15 residues. V was pared by 3 bases and J by 2 bases, with 13 bases between. Here the CDR3 reads CAISEISAENYGYTF. DNA of the CDR3: TGTGCCATCAGTGAAATTTCGGCGGAGAACTATGGCTACACCTTC.

This clonotype showed up many times. This chain connects TRBV7-2 to TRBJ2-5; 8 bases line up with TRBD2. Germline CDR1 is SGHTA and CDR2 is FQGNSA. The ends lost 1 base at V and 6 bases at J; junction bases unmatched: 13. This CDR3 contains 17 residues. The CDR3 loop is CASSLGAAGAPRKTQYF. CDR3 in DNA: TGTGCCAGCAGCTTAGGGGCAGCGGGGGCCCCCCGAAAGACCCAGTACTTC.

This clonotype was seen many times. This sequence joins TRBV7-6 and TRBJ2-3, with D perhaps matching TRBD2 (5 bases). The ends were cut back, 8 bases at V and 6 bases at J, with 24 bases in the middle. This CDR3 region has 16 residues. Germline V gene data show CDR1 as SGHVS and CDR2 as FNYEAQ. CDR3 protein: CASSLSGGQNLDTQYF. CDR3 in DNA: TGTGCCAGCTCCCTATCGGGCGGGCAAAATTTGGATACGCAGTATTTT.

There are many counts of this clonotype. The rearrangement links TRBV6-5 to TRBJ1-6, with D hard to call. The CDR3 consists of 14 residues. The V end was cut by 5 bases, the J end by 8 bases, with 13 bases between. Per germline, CDR1 MNHEY and CDR2 SVGAGI. Written as DNA, the CDR3 is TGTGCCAGCAGTAGAAATCCCCCGGATTCACCCCTCCACTTT. Encoded protein: CASSRNPPDSPLHF.

At least ten counts were recorded for this clonotype. This chain joins TRBV7-7 and TRBJ2-7; D ambiguous. Germline V gene data show CDR1 as SSHAT and CDR2 as FNYEAQ (reference sequence). CDR3 length equals 12 residues. The V and J ends lost 8 bases and 6 bases respectively, with 14 bases between them. The CDR3 reads CASYHWVCEQYF. The DNA of the CDR3 is TGTGCCAGCTACCACTGGGTTTGCGAGCAGTACTTC.

This clonotype was observed many times. The CDR3 nucleotides read TGTGCCAGCAGCTTAACTAGCGGGGGGTCCTACGAGCAGTACTTC. Translated: CASSLTSGGSYEQYF. This chain uses TRBV7-2 with TRBJ2-7, with TRBD2 matching over 12 bases. V was clipped by 2 bases and J by 1 base; unmatched bases: 0. The CDR3 loop spans 15 amino acids. Germline V CDR1 and CDR2: SGHTA, FQGNSA.

Only a few counts were recorded for this clonotype. The chain uses TRBV7-6 and TRBJ1-1, with 12 nucleotides matching TRBD1. The germline gives CDR1 SGHVS, CDR2 FNYEAQ. This CDR3 has 17 residues. V shed 5 bases, J shed 0 bases, and the junction held 7 bases outside the gene matches. This CDR3 reads CASSQDRDRGLNTEAFF. The CDR3 region has the DNA TGTGCCAGCAGCCAAGACAGGGACAGGGGGCTGAACACTGAAGCTTTCTTT.

The J gene is TRBJ2-5, the V gene TRBV10-3, with 8 bases matching TRBD2. The CDR3 contains 14 residues. CDR1 and CDR2 (germline): ENHRY, SYGVKD. Trimming cost V 10 bases and J 3 bases; bases outside gene matches: 10. CDR3 sequence: CATRPALAEETQYF. The CDR3 bases are TGTGCCACCAGACCGGCACTAGCGGAAGAGACCCAGTACTTC.

This clonotype was recorded many times. The rearrangement joins TRBV12-3 or TRBV12-4 to TRBJ2-3; D is perhaps TRBD1 (6 bases). Trimming shortened V by 3 bases and J by 2 bases, and 9 bases separated the two germline ends. CDR3 length equals 14 residues. CDR3: CASSFEGDTDTQYF. The DNA of the CDR3 is TGTGCCAGCAGTTTCGAGGGGGACACAGATACGCAGTATTTT.

The J gene is TRBJ1-6, the V gene TRBV12-5; D gene ambiguous. V lost 3 bases and J lost 10, with 7 bases in between. Germline V CDR1 and CDR2: LGHNT, FRNRAP. The CDR3 contains 12 residues. CDR3 nucleotide sequence: TGTGCTAGTGGTTTTAGCGGGTCACCCCTCCACTTT. This codes for CASGFSGSPLHF. Together with reference TRBV12-5 and TRBJ1-6, the CDR3 gives the full variable domain: DARVTQTPRHKVTEMGQEVTMRCQPILGHNTVFWYRQTMMQGLELLAYFRNRAPLDDSGMPKDRFSAEMPDATLATLKIQPSEPRDSAVYFCASGFSGSPLHFGNGTRLTVT.

This clonotype was counted between two and nine times. The chain combines TRBV4-1 with TRBJ2-1; 9 positions agree with TRBD1. Unmatched junction bases numbered 6, after V lost 3 bases and J lost 9 bases. CDR1 is MGHRA, CDR2 YSYEKL, per germline. This CDR3 has 14 residues. The CDR3 is CASSQEQGAPEQFF. As DNA, the CDR3 is TGCGCCAGCAGCCAGGAACAGGGGGCGCCTGAGCAGTTCTTC.

The chain carries TRBV25-1 and TRBJ2-1, with 8 positions matching TRBD2. The CDR3 totals 14 residues. Germline assignment: CDR1 MGHDK and CDR2 SYGVNS. J lost 7 bases, V lost 5 bases, and 7 bases had no gene match. Written as DNA, the CDR3 is TGTGCCAGCAGTAACCCCGGGGGGGAGAATGAGCAGTTCTTC. Protein product: CASSNPGGENEQFF.

This clonotype turned up a few times. V gene TRBV6-2 or TRBV6-3 combines with J gene TRBJ2-5, with 7 bases that match TRBD2. The V gene end was trimmed by 8 bases and the J gene end by 4 bases; junction bases not matched to a gene: 13. Germline loops: CDR1 MNHEY, CDR2 SVGEGT. The CDR3 sequence is 15 residues long. CDR3: CASRLFGGGRETQYF. The CDR3 coding sequence is TGTGCCAGCCGTCTCTTCGGGGGAGGGAGAGAGACCCAGTACTTC.

J is TRBJ1-2 and V is TRBV24-1; D ambiguous. This CDR3 region has 12 residues. Looked up from germline, CDR1 is KGHDR and CDR2 is SFDVKD. The ends were cut back, 7 bases at V and 1 base at J, with 6 bases in the middle. The CDR3 DNA sequence: TGTGCCACCAGCTGGGGTAACTATGGCTACACCTTC. It encodes CATSWGNYGYTF.

The V gene is TRBV6-2 or TRBV6-3, the J gene TRBJ2-7, with TRBD2 identical over 9 bases. Germline loops: CDR1 MNHEY, CDR2 SVGEGT. The CDR3 extends over 12 amino acids. V was pared by 4 bases and J by 11 bases, with 6 bases of the junction left unmatched. This CDR3 is CASSWPSGTKYF. DNA for the CDR3: TGTGCCAGCAGTTGGCCTAGCGGGACGAAGTACTTC.

The table lists this clonotype with many counts. The chain joins TRBV12-5 to TRBJ2-6; a weak D match, TRBD1 (6 bases). The CDR3 loop spans 14 amino acids. The germline V gene has CDR1 LGHNT and CDR2 FRNRAP. V was trimmed by 7 bases and J by 4 bases, leaving 11 bases between them. Here the CDR3 DNA reads TGTGCTAGTGCCCAGGGGTCCGGGGCCAACGTCCTGACTTTC. The encoded protein is CASAQGSGANVLTF.

The V call is TRBV7-9, the J call TRBJ2-1; D assignment may be TRBD1 or TRBD2 (6 bases each). CDR1 SEHNR and CDR2 FQNEAQ come from the germline V gene (reference sequence). V was pared by 5 bases and J by 9 bases, with 8 bases between. The CDR3 spans 11 residues. The CDR3 coding sequence is TGTGCCAGCAGCCCGGGGGCTGAGCAGTTCTTC. It specifies CASSPGAEQFF.

This clonotype was counted at least ten times. The chain employs TRBV10-2 and TRBJ1-2, with D unresolved. V lost 0 bases, J lost 4 bases, and 9 bases lay in between. The germline V gene encodes CDR1 WSHSY and CDR2 SAAADI. This CDR3 region has 14 residues. CDR3 nucleotide sequence: TGCGCCAGCAGTGAGTCGTCCGACGTCTATGGCTACACCTTC. Translated, it gives CASSESSDVYGYTF.

The sample holds a few counts of this clonotype. The chain employs TRBV12-5 and TRBJ2-1; TRBD2 aligns across 11 bases. J gave up 8 bases and V 2 bases, and 11 bases lay outside the gene matches. This CDR3 has 17 amino acids. Germline assignment: CDR1 LGHNT and CDR2 FRNRAP. The CDR3 spells CASGLPGTSGTGDEQFF. The CDR3 region has the DNA TGTGCTAGTGGTTTGCCCGGGACTAGCGGTACAGGGGATGAGCAGTTCTTC.

This clonotype showed up many times. The chain combines TRBV5-6 with TRBJ1-5; D gene unclear. Germline CDR1 is SGHDT and CDR2 is YYEEEE. V lost 0 bases and J 7 bases, leaving 11 bases between the germline ends. This CDR3 spans 14 amino acids. The CDR3 bases are TGTGCCAGCAGCTTGGGTCCATTTGGGCAGCCCCAGCATTTT. It is translated as CASSLGPFGQPQHF.

There are a few counts of this clonotype. Written as DNA, the CDR3 is TGTGCCAGCAGCTTGCGAGGGAGGGAATCCTACGAGCAGTACTTC. Protein sequence: CASSLRGRESYEQYF. The rearrangement uses TRBV5-4 and TRBJ2-7; 7 bases are a match to TRBD2. Losses at the gene ends were 1 base for V and 1 base for J; bases not matched to a gene: 5. The germline gives CDR1 SGHNT, CDR2 YYREEE (reference sequence). The length of the CDR3 is 15 residues.

This clonotype was observed once. The rearrangement joins TRBV6-2 or TRBV6-3 to TRBJ2-5; no reliable D call. Deletions cut 0 bases from V and 3 bases from J, with 8 bases between. CDR3 length: 14 amino acids. Germline V lookup: CDR1 MNHEY, CDR2 SVGEGT. The CDR3 nucleotides read TGTGCCAGCAGTTACTCGGCCAGAAAAGAGACCCAGTACTTC. Amino acid sequence: CASSYSARKETQYF.

This clonotype was counted a few times. V gene TRBV12-3 or TRBV12-4 combines with J gene TRBJ1-5, with D uncertain. This CDR3 contains 14 residues. The ends were cut back, 6 bases at V and 0 bases at J, with 9 bases in the middle. The CDR3 protein is CASSMSYSNQPQHF. CDR3 sequence (DNA): TGTGCCAGCAGCATGTCTTATAGCAATCAGCCCCAGCATTTT.

This clonotype showed up many times. The chain combines TRBV7-2 with TRBJ2-1; 7 nucleotides line up with TRBD2. Unmatched junction bases numbered 18, after V lost 1 base and J lost 6 bases. CDR1 is SGHTA and CDR2 is FQGNSA in the germline V gene. This CDR3 is built from 19 residues. This chain's CDR3 is CASSLGGRDYLTSGNEQFF. The CDR3 DNA sequence: TGTGCCAGCAGCTTAGGGGGACGGGACTATTTGACAAGTGGCAATGAGCAGTTCTTC.